A selection of T cell receptor beta chains follows, all from one sample in a study of HIV-infected children after antiretroviral therapy interruption. TCRdb itself ran the 3' RACE reads through MiXCR, one entry per CDR3 protein. The repertoire holds about 15,000 distinct CDR3 sequences, with around 3.3% as singletons. The material sequenced was CD45RO+ CD8+ T cells from PBMCs, pooled from several time points, taken from a donor given antiretroviral therapy, either interrupted or continuous. These receptors were taken from a pool of human donors with HIV. The CDR3 runs from the conserved cysteine through the conserved F or W. A D gene is named only where the DNA matches it firmly. The size of a clone is reported for some rows only, either as once, few or many, or as a class for expanded clones.

V	size	J	D	CDR3	DNA
TRBV28	medium-sized	TRBJ2-7	TRBD2	CASGRGGVYEQYF	TGTGCCAGTGGACGGGGGGGCGTTTACGAGCAGTACTTC
TRBV5-6	many	TRBJ2-5	TRBD1	CASSWEQGQETQYF	TGTGCCAGCAGCTGGGAACAGGGGCAAGAGACCCAGTACTTC
TRBV4-1	many	TRBJ2-5	TRBD2	CASSSGPVERGTSETQYF	TGCGCCAGCAGCTCGGGGCCCGTTGAGCGGGGTACCTCAGAGACCCAGTACTTC
TRBV6-5	many	TRBJ1-1	-	CASSSRGSMNTEAFF	TGTGCCAGCAGTAGCCGGGGGTCCATGAACACTGAAGCTTTCTTT
TRBV12-3/TRBV12-4	-	TRBJ2-4	-	CASSLAGAGNIQYF	TGTGCCAGCAGTTTAGCGGGGGCTGGAAACATTCAGTACTTC
TRBV2	many	TRBJ2-3	-	CATPGGPDTQYF	TGTGCCACCCCAGGCGGGCCAGATACGCAGTATTTT
TRBV5-1	many	TRBJ2-6	TRBD1	CASSPRGTESSGANVLTF	TGCGCCAGCAGCCCGAGAGGGACAGAAAGCTCTGGGGCCAACGTCCTGACTTTC
TRBV2	-	TRBJ1-2	-	CASSEEGLNYGYTF	TGTGCCAGCAGTGAAGAAGGACTGAACTATGGCTACACCTTC
TRBV12-3/TRBV12-4	few	TRBJ2-1	-	CASSLTSYNEQFF	TGTGCCAGCAGTCTAACCTCCTACAATGAGCAGTTCTTC
TRBV21-1	-	TRBJ1-1	-	CASSIPSRGNTEAFF	TGTGCCAGCAGCATTCCCTCGCGGGGTAACACTGAAGCTTTCTTT
TRBV5-5	many	TRBJ1-1	-	CASSPRGQNTEAFF	TGTGCCAGCAGCCCTAGGGGTCAGAACACTGAAGCTTTCTTT
TRBV4-1	many	TRBJ2-3	TRBD2	CASRPSFSGGITDTQYF	TGCGCCAGCAGACCTTCCTTTAGCGGGGGGATCACAGATACGCAGTATTTT
TRBV4-2	many	TRBJ1-1	-	CASHGSGAFF	TGTGCCAGCCATGGGTCCGGGGCTTTCTTT
TRBV25-1	many	TRBJ2-2	TRBD1	CASSAGQDTGELFF	TGTGCCAGCAGTGCGGGACAGGACACCGGGGAGCTGTTTTTT
TRBV12-3/TRBV12-4	many	TRBJ1-3	TRBD1	CASSQTGGTIYF	TGTGCCAGCAGCCAAACAGGGGGTACCATATATTTT
TRBV27	many	TRBJ2-7	-	CASSIAPSYEQYF	TGTGCCAGCAGCATCGCCCCCTCCTACGAGCAGTACTTC
TRBV6-2/TRBV6-3	many	TRBJ2-7	-	CASSYRDNSYEQYF	TGTGCCAGCAGTTACCGGGACAACTCCTACGAGCAGTACTTC
TRBV12-3/TRBV12-4	many	TRBJ2-3	TRBD2	CASSTPRGGPADTQYF	TGTGCCAGCAGCACCCCGCGGGGGGGGCCAGCAGATACGCAGTATTTT
TRBV12-3/TRBV12-4	many	TRBJ2-7	-	CASSLRWYEQYF	TGTGCCAGCAGTTTACGGTGGTACGAGCAGTACTTC
TRBV20-1	many	TRBJ1-2	-	CSARDRADANYGYTF	TGCAGTGCTAGAGACCGAGCGGACGCGAACTATGGCTACACCTTC
TRBV11-3	many	TRBJ2-1	-	CASSPWASSYNEQFF	TGTGCCAGCAGCCCGTGGGCGAGCTCCTACAATGAGCAGTTCTTC
TRBV20-1	many	TRBJ2-7	-	CSARDNYEQYF	TGCAGTGCTAGAGACAACTACGAGCAGTACTTC
TRBV29-1	many	TRBJ1-1	-	CSVEDFERAGTEAFF	TGCAGCGTTGAAGATTTTGAGCGGGCCGGGACTGAAGCTTTCTTT
TRBV7-9	many	TRBJ2-1	-	CASSGDSTWTNEQFF	TGTGCCAGCAGCGGAGACTCTACTTGGACCAATGAGCAGTTCTTC
TRBV20-1	many	TRBJ2-7	TRBD1	CSGGQGDFEQYF	TGCAGTGGGGGACAGGGGGATTTCGAGCAGTACTTC
TRBV2	few	TRBJ2-3	TRBD2	CASLRLAGGLDTQYF	TGTGCCAGCCTCCGACTAGCGGGGGGATTGGATACGCAGTATTTT
TRBV12-5	many	TRBJ1-1	TRBD1	CASGLVVGQPEFMNTEAFF	TGTGCTAGTGGTTTGGTCGTGGGACAGCCTGAGTTCATGAACACTGAAGCTTTCTTT
TRBV6-2/TRBV6-3	many	TRBJ2-3	TRBD2	CASSHRTSSGSSHTDTQYF	TGTGCCAGCAGTCACAGAACCTCTAGCGGGTCCTCCCACACAGATACGCAGTATTTT
TRBV28	many	TRBJ1-1	-	CASSLGRVEAFF	TGTGCCAGCAGTTTAGGAAGGGTGGAAGCTTTCTTT
TRBV6-1	many	TRBJ2-3	TRBD1	CASSDPTGGIDTQYF	TGTGCCAGCAGTGACCCGACAGGGGGCATAGATACGCAGTATTTT
TRBV6-4	many	TRBJ2-2	-	CASSDSGTGELFF	TGTGCCAGCAGTGACTCTGGCACCGGGGAGCTGTTTTTT
TRBV12-3/TRBV12-4	many	TRBJ1-1	TRBD1	CASRGTGGYNTEAFF	TGTGCCAGCAGGGGGACAGGGGGCTACAACACTGAAGCTTTCTTT
TRBV27	many	TRBJ2-3	TRBD2	CASSSEGLAGGRDTQYF	TGTGCCAGCAGTTCGGAAGGACTAGCGGGGGGTAGGGATACGCAGTATTTT
TRBV7-2	many	TRBJ2-1	TRBD2	CASSFGGDNEQFF	TGTGCCAGCAGCTTCGGGGGGGACAATGAGCAGTTCTTC
TRBV4-1	few	TRBJ2-3	TRBD1	CASSQDRGTGPTDTQYF	TGCGCCAGCAGCCAAGATAGAGGGACAGGGCCCACAGATACGCAGTATTTT
TRBV6-2/TRBV6-3	-	TRBJ1-1	-	CASSLGSNTEAFF	TGTGCCAGCAGTCTCGGATCGAACACTGAAGCTTTCTTT